This T cell receptor (beta chain) was identified during a study of blood T cell repertoires in COVID-19. Across the study: Samples representing acute and convalescent COVID-19 were sourced from the United States, Italy and Spain.

Per the authors' pipeline: Amplification from reference gene primers served as the basis for estimated nucleated cell counts. The method was immunoSEQ multiplex PCR; TCRdb's version includes in-frame clones alone and lacks a portion of them. The DNA gave D and trimming, while V, J and clone size come from that table. Found here are 100,000 to 150,000 clones, approximately 85% of them singletons; the top ten hold approximately 3.5%. The CDR3 runs 18 residues. J was trimmed by 0 bases and V by 3 bases; bases with no gene match: 9. CDR1 and CDR2 (germline): MDHEN, SYDVKM. The TCR originated in a woman at least 80 years old with COVID-19, enrolled during active disease. Sequenced: peripheral blood. V and J are TRBV28 and TRBJ2-1; 9 bases are a match to TRBD2. This chain's CDR3 is CASSLPSGKDRSYNEQFF. CDR3 coding DNA: TGTGCCAGCAGTTTGCCTAGCGGGAAAGATCGCTCCTACAATGAGCAGTTCTTC.